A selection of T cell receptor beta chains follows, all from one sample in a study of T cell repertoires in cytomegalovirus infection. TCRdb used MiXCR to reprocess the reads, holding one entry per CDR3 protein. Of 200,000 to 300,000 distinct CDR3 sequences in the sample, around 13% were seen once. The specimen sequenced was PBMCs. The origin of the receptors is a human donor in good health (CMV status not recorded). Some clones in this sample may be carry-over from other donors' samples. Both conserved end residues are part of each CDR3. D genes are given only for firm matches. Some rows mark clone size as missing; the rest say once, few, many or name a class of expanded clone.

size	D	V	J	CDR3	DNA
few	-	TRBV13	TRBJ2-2	CASSLGTEEYTGELFF	TGTGCCAGCAGCCTCGGGACCGAGGAATACACCGGGGAGCTGTTTTTT
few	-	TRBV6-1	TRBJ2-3	CASSWVAPSTDTQYF	TGTGCCAGCAGCTGGGTAGCGCCGAGCACAGATACGCAGTATTTT
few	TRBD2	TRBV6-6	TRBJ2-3	CATTSGGAVGVTDTQYF	TGTGCCACCACTAGCGGGGGGGCCGTCGGGGTAACAGATACGCAGTATTTT
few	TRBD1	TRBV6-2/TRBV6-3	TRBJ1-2	CASSYQGTEDGYTF	TGTGCCAGCAGTTACCAGGGGACAGAGGATGGCTACACCTTC
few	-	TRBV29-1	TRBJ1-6	CSVADGTSPLHF	TGCAGCGTTGCTGACGGCACTTCACCCCTCCACTTT
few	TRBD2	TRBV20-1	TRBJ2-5	CSATTSGRAGWETQYF	TGCAGTGCCACGACTAGCGGGAGGGCCGGATGGGAGACCCAGTACTTC
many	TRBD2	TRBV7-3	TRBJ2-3	CASSLTGTSGRTDTQYF	TGTGCCAGCAGCTTAACTGGGACTAGCGGGAGGACAGATACGCAGTATTTT
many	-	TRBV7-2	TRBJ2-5	CASSLRGDSRRETQYF	TGTGCCAGCAGCCTCAGAGGGGACTCTCGCAGAGAGACCCAGTACTTC
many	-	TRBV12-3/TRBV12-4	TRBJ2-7	CASSLEGGYEQYF	TGTGCCAGCAGCTTAGAGGGGGGCTACGAGCAGTACTTC
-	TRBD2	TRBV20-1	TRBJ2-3	CSARDRTSGPTDTQYF	TGCAGTGCTAGAGATCGAACTAGCGGCCCCACAGATACGCAGTATTTT
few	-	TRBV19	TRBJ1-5	CASTPRDRISNQPQHF	TGTGCCAGTACTCCCCGGGACCGGATTAGTAATCAGCCCCAGCATTTT
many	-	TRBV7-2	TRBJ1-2	CASSLGSLQGYYGYTF	TGTGCCAGCAGCTTAGGATCCTTACAGGGTTACTATGGCTACACCTTC
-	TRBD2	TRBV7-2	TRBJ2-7	CASSLGGGVGEQYF	TGTGCCAGCAGCTTAGGGGGGGGGGTAGGGGAGCAGTACTTC
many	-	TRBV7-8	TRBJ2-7	CASSLPPVEQYF	TGTGCCAGCAGCTTACCTCCGGTGGAGCAGTACTTC
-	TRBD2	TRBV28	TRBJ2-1	CASSAPGLADDEQFF	TGTGCCAGCAGTGCTCCGGGACTAGCGGACGATGAGCAGTTCTTC
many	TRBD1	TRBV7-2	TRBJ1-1	CASSLEGQVYSTEAFF	TGTGCCAGCAGCTTAGAGGGACAGGTATATAGCACTGAAGCTTTCTTT
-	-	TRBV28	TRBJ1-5	CASTRQEQVQLNQPQHF	TGTGCCAGCACCAGACAGGAGCAAGTCCAGCTCAATCAGCCCCAGCATTTT
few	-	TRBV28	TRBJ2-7	CASRETGYSYEQYF	TGTGCCAGCAGGGAAACAGGGTACTCCTACGAGCAGTACTTC
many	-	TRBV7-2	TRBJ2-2	CASSLIRATTGELFF	TGTGCCAGCAGCTTGATCCGGGCCACGACCGGGGAGCTGTTTTTT
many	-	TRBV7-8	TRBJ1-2	CASSSHLNKNYGYTF	TGTGCCAGCAGCTCCCACCTCAATAAAAACTATGGCTACACCTTC
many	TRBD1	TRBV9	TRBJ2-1	CASTIGQGRDEQFF	TGTGCCAGCACCATCGGACAGGGTCGGGATGAGCAGTTCTTC
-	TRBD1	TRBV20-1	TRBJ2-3	CSASLQGVDTQYF	TGCAGTGCTAGCCTACAGGGGGTAGATACGCAGTATTTT
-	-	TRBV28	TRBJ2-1	CASTLRGRTLNNEQFF	TGTGCCAGCACCCTACGAGGGAGGACCCTAAACAATGAGCAGTTCTTC
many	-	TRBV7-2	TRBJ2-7	CASNFYEQYF	TGTGCCAGCAATTTCTACGAGCAGTACTTC
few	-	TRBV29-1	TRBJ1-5	CSVEDIGGGGPQHF	TGCAGCGTTGAAGATATTGGGGGTGGCGGGCCCCAGCATTTT
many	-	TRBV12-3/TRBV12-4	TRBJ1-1	CASSQGSTEAFF	TGTGCCAGCAGCCAAGGGAGCACTGAAGCTTTCTTT
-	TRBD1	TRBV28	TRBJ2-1	CASRRDRGPYNEQFF	TGTGCCAGCAGGCGAGACAGGGGCCCATACAATGAGCAGTTCTTC